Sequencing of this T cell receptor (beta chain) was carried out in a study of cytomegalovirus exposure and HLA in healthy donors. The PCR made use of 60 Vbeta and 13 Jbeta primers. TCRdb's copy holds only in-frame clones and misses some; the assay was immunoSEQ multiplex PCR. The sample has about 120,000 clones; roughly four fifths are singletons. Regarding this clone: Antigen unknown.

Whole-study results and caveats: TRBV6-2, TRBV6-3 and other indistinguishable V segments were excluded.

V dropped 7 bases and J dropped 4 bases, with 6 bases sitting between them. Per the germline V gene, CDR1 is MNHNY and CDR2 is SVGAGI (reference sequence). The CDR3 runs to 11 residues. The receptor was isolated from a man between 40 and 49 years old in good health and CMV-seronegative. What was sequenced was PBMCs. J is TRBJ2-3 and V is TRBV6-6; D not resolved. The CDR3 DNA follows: TGTGCCAGCACAGAGGCAGATACGCAGTATTTT. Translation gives CASTEADTQYF.